This TCR beta chain appears in the sequencing data of a study of response to subunit inactivated influenza vaccine. Germline CDR1 is DFQATT and CDR2 is SNEGSKA (reference sequence). With V trimmed by 3 bases and J by 4 bases, 9 bases remained unmatched. The CDR3 runs to 17 residues. TCRdb re-called the RT-PCR reads through MiXCR, storing one row per CDR3 protein. The sample shows around 170,000 distinct CDR3 sequences, about 10% of them seen only once. This clonotype was found a few times. This clonotype originated in a man between 50 and 69 years old who received an inactivated influenza vaccine. The sample here was CD8+ T cells sorted from PBMCs, taken around 25 months after vaccination. The chain employs TRBV20-1 and TRBJ2-1; 13 bases agree with TRBD2. The CDR3 loop reads CSARPLLAGGPYNEQFF. As DNA, the CDR3 is TGCAGTGCTAGGCCTTTACTAGCGGGAGGGCCTTACAATGAGCAGTTCTTC.